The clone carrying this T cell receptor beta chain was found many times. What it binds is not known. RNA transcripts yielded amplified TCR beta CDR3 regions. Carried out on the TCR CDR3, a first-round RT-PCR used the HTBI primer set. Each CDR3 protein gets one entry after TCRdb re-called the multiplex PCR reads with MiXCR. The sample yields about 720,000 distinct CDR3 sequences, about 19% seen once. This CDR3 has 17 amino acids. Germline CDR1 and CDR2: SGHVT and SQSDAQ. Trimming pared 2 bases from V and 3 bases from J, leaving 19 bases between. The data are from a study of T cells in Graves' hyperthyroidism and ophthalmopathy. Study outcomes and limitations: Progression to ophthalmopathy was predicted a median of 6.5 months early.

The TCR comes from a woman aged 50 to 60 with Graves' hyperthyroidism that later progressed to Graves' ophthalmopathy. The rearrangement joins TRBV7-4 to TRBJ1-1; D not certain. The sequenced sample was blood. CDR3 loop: CASSLTAVKGRDTEAFF. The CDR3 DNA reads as TGTGCCAGCAGCTTAACGGCTGTGAAGGGTAGAGACACTGAAGCTTTCTTT.